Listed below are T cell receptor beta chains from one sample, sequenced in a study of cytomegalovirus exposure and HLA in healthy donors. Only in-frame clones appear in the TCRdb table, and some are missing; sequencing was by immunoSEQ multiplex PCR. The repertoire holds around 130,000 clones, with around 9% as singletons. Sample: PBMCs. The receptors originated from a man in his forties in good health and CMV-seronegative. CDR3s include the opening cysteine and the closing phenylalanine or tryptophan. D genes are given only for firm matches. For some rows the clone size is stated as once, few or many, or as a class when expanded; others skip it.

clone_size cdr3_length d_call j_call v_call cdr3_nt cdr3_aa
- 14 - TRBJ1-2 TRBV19 TGTGCCAGTAGTATACGCAGGGGCGGGTATGGCTACACCTTC CASSIRRGGYGYTF
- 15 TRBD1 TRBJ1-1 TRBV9 TGTGCCAGCAGCGGATCCGGGACAGGGAGCACTGAAGCTTTCTTT CASSGSGTGSTEAFF
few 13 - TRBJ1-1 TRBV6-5 TGTGCCAGCAGTTACAGGGGAGGGGTTGAAGCTTTCTTT CASSYRGGVEAFF
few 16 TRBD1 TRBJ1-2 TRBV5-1 TGCGCCAGCAGCTTGGGGGACAGTTCGTCTGGCGGTGGCTACACCTTC CASSLGDSSSGGGYTF
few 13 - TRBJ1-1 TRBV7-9 TGTGCCAGCAGCTTGGGACAGAACACTGAAGCTTTCTTT CASSLGQNTEAFF
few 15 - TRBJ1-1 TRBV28 TGTGCCAGCAGTTTAATCCCAGGGTCGAACACTGAAGCTTTCTTT CASSLIPGSNTEAFF
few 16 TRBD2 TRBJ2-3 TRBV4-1 TGCGCCAGCAGCCAAGGAAGCGGGGGGACCACAGATACGCAGTATTTT CASSQGSGGTTDTQYF
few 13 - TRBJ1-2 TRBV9 TGTGCCAGCAGTATCGACAGAAACTATGGCTACACCTTC CASSIDRNYGYTF
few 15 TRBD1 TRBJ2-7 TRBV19 TGTGCCAGTAGTAGGAGACAGGGTATTATGTACGAGCAGTACTTC CASSRRQGIMYEQYF
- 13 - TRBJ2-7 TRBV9 TGTGCCAGCAGCGTATACGCAGGGGCCGAGCAGTACTTC CASSVYAGAEQYF
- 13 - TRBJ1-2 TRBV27 TGTGCCAGCAGTTTAACGGTCAACTATGGCTACACCTTC CASSLTVNYGYTF
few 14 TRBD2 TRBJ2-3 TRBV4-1 TGCGCCAGCAGCAGAGCGGGGCCCACAGATACGCAGTATTTT CASSRAGPTDTQYF
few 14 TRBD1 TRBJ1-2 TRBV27 TGTGCCAGCAGTCTCCGGGACAGGGGGCATGGCTACACCTTC CASSLRDRGHGYTF
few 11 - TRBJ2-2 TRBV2 TGTGCCAGCACTATGTCCGGGGAGCTGTTTTTT CASTMSGELFF
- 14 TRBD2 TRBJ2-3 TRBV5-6 TGTGCCAGCAGTCGGACTAGTGTAAAAGATACGCAGTATTTT CASSRTSVKDTQYF
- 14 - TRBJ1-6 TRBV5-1 TGCGCCAGCAGCTTGGCACAGTACAATTCACCCCTCCACTTT CASSLAQYNSPLHF
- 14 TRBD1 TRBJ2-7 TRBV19 TGTGCCAGTAGCCCCGGGACAGGGGTCTACGAGCAGTACTTC CASSPGTGVYEQYF
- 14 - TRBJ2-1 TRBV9 TGTGCCAGCAGCGTAGTGGGGGGGGCTGATGAGCAGTTCTTC CASSVVGGADEQFF
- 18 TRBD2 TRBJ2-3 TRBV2 TGTGCCAGCAGTGAATGGGGGACGGGGGGGCCAAGCACAGATACGCAGTATTTT CASSEWGTGGPSTDTQYF
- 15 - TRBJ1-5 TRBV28 TGTGCCAGCAGTTCCAACATGTACCCGTTGGAGCCCCAGCATTTT CASSSNMYPLEPQHF
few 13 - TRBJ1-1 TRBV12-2 TGTGCAAGTCGTCAAAGTGCAGGGTCTGAAGCTTTCTTT CASRQSAGSEAFF
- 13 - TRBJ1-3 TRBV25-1 TGTGCCAGCAGTGATTGGGGCTTCAACACCATATATTTT CASSDWGFNTIYF
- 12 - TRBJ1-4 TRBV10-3 TGTGCCACCCAGGACAATAATGAAAAACTGTTTTTT CATQDNNEKLFF
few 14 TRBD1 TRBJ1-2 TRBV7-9 TGTGCCAGCAGCTTAGTAGGGGGCGGTAATGGCTACACCTTC CASSLVGGGNGYTF
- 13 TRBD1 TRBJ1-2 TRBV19 TGTGCCAGTAGTATCCTTTCAGGGGGCGGCTACACCTTC CASSILSGGGYTF
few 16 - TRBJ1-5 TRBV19 TGTGCCAGTACTGGGGGCGGCGGGGGAGGCAATCAGCCCCAGCATTTT CASTGGGGGGNQPQHF
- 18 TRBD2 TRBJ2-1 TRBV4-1 TGCGCCAGCAGCCACAAACTTCCGGGACTAGCGGGGAACAATGAGCAGTTCTTC CASSHKLPGLAGNNEQFF
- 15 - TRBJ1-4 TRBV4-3 TGCGCCAGCAGCCAATGGTCGGGGGGGAATGAAAAACTGTTTTTT CASSQWSGGNEKLFF
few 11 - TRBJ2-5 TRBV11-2 TGTGCCAGCAGATCGCGGGAGACCCAGTACTTC CASRSRETQYF
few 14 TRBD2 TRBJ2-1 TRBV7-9 TGTGCCAGCAGCTTATCGGCGGGGGTCAATGAGCAGTTCTTC CASSLSAGVNEQFF
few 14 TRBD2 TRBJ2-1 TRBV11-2 TGTGCCAGCAGCTTACGCGGGGGTTACAATGAGCAGTTCTTC CASSLRGGYNEQFF
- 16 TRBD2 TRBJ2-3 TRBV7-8 TGTGCCAGCATAATGGGGGCGGGGGGAAGGAGGCATACGCAGTATTTT CASIMGAGGRRHTQYF
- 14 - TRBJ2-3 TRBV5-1 TGCGCCAGCAGCTTGGCCCCGGGTCAAGATACGCAGTATTTT CASSLAPGQDTQYF
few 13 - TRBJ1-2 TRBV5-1 TGCGCCAGCAGCTCGGTCGCGGGGGATGGCTACACCTTC CASSSVAGDGYTF
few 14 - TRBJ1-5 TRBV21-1 TGTGCCAGCTTGAGGCAGAAAGGTTATCAGCCCCAGCATTTT CASLRQKGYQPQHF
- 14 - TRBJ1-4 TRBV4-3 TGCGCCAGCAGCCGGGGCAGGGGTAAAGAAAAACTGTTTTTT CASSRGRGKEKLFF
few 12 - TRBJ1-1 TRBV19 TGTGCCAGTACTTTTATGAACACTGAAGCTTTCTTT CASTFMNTEAFF
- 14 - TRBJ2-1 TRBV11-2 TGTGCCAGCAGCTCGGGGACATTCGCCGGCGAGCAGTTCTTC CASSSGTFAGEQFF
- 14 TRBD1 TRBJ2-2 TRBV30 TGTGCCTGGAGTAGGGACAGCTACACCGGGGAGCTGTTTTTT CAWSRDSYTGELFF
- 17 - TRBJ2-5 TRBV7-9 TGTGCCAGCAGCCCAGGTGTAGGGCAGGGGACCCAAGAGACCCAGTACTTC CASSPGVGQGTQETQYF
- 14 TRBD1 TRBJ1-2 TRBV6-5 TGTGCCAGCAGTGAACCGGGACAGGGCGGTGGCTACACCTTC CASSEPGQGGGYTF
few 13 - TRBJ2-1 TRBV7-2 TGTGCCAGCAGCTTGGGACACTACAATGAGCAGTTCTTC CASSLGHYNEQFF
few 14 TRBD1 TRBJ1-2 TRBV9 TGTGCCAGCAGCTTACGACAGGGAGGCTATGGCTACACCTTC CASSLRQGGYGYTF
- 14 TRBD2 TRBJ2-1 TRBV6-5 TGTGCCAGCAGCTTGACTAGCGGGGGTGATGAGCAGTTCTTC CASSLTSGGDEQFF
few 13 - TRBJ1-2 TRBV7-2 TGTGCCGGAAGAGGGAAAGCCGGCTATGGCTACACCTTC CAGRGKAGYGYTF
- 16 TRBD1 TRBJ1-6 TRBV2 TGTGCCAGCAGGTACCGGGACAGGGAATATAACTCACCCATCCACTTC CASRYRDREYNSPIHF
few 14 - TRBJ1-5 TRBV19 TGTGCCAGTAGTAGCGGGACCGCCCTGAGGCCCCAGCATTTT CASSSGTALRPQHF
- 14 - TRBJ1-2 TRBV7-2 TGTGCCAGCAGCTCCTGGACGGAGCAGGGTGGCTACACCTTC CASSSWTEQGGYTF